This TCR beta chain is drawn from a study of cytomegalovirus exposure and HLA in healthy donors. Study-level results: The study labeled 180 or so TCR beta chains cytomegalovirus-associated. Whilst most TCR sequences proved rare, a subset of public TCRs occurred across many donors. A few chains linked to CMV were shown in vitro to be specific for CMV antigens.

Among the 110 or so subjects of the validation cohort, separate from the approximately 700-subject first cohort, were the donors. Clones were read by immunoSEQ multiplex PCR, and TCRdb kept only the in-frame ones, dropping some. The sample holds around 140,000 clones; 89% are singletons and the top ten take around 1.2%. Germline CDR1 is PRHDT and CDR2 is FYEKMQ (reference sequence). The CDR3 extends over 15 amino acids. Between the trimmed V and J ends, which lost 0 bases and 10 bases, there was a span of 18 bases. For this clone: Its antigen remains unknown.

V gene TRBV13 combines with J gene TRBJ1-1; D is ambiguous. This clonotype originated in a woman between 18 and 29 years old in good health and CMV-seronegative. The sequenced sample consisted of PBMCs. CDR3 bases: TGTGCCAGCAGCTTAGGTCAGATGGTGTCGGGGTTAGCTTTCTTT. Translated: CASSLGQMVSGLAFF.